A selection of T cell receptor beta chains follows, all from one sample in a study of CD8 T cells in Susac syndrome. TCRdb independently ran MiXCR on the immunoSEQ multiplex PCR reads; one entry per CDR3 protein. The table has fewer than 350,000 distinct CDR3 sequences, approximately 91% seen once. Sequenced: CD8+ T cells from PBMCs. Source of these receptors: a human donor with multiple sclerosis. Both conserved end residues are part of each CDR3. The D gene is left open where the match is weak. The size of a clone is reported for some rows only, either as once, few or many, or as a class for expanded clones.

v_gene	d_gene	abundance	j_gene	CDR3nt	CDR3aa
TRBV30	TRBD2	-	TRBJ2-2	TGTGCCTGGACTAGCGGGAGGGTCGGGGAGCTGTTTTTT	CAWTSGRVGELFF
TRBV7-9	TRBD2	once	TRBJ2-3	TGTGCCAGCAGCATGGGACTAGCGGACACAGATACGCAGTATTTT	CASSMGLADTDTQYF
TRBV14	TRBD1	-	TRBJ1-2	TGTGCCAGCAGCCGGGACAGGGGTTATGGCTACACCTTC	CASSRDRGYGYTF
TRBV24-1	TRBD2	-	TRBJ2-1	TGTGCCACCAGTGATCTTAGCGGGGGGGAGTGGGATGAGCAGTTCTTC	CATSDLSGGEWDEQFF
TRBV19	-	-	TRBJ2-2	TGTGCCAGTAGTATAGAGAGGGGCCGAACCGGGGAGCTGTTTTTT	CASSIERGRTGELFF
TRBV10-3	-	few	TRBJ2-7	TGTGCCATCAGTGAAGAGTACGAGCAGTACTTC	CAISEEYEQYF
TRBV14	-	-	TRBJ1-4	TGTGCCAGCAGCCACAAAAACCCCGCAACTAATGAAAAACTGTTTTTT	CASSHKNPATNEKLFF
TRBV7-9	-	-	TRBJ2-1	TGTGCCAGCAGCTTCGGAGCCAACAATGAGCAGTTCTTC	CASSFGANNEQFF
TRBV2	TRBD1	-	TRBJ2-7	TGTGCCTTCGGGACAGGAAAGTACGAGCAGTACTTC	CAFGTGKYEQYF
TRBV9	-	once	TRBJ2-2	TGTGCCAGCAGCGTAGAGAACCAACCCGGGGAGCTGTTTTTT	CASSVENQPGELFF
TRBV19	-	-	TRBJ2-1	TGTGCCAGTAGTTCCCCGCCAAATGAGCAGTTCTTC	CASSSPPNEQFF
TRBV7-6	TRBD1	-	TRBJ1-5	TGTGCCAGCAGCTCAGGACAGGGTAGGAGCCAGCCCCAGCATTTT	CASSSGQGRSQPQHF
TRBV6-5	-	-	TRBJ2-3	TGTGCCAGCAGTTACGCCCACCAAGGGGATACGCAGTATTTT	CASSYAHQGDTQYF
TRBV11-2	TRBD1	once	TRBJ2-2	TGTGCCAGCAGCTACTACCCTGGGACAGGGTACCTCGGGGAGCTGTTTTTT	CASSYYPGTGYLGELFF
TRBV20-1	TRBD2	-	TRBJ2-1	TGCAGTGCTACTGAGCGGGGGACCTACAATGAGCAGTTCTTC	CSATERGTYNEQFF
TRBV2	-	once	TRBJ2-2	TGTGCCAGCAGTGAGGCCCGGTCCCTCACCGGGGAGCTGTTTTTT	CASSEARSLTGELFF
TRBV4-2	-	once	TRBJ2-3	TGTGCCAGCAGCCCCCGGGACGGAGCAAACACAGATACGCAGTATTTT	CASSPRDGANTDTQYF
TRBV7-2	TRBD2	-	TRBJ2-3	TGTGCCAGCAGACAAATATTAGCGGGAGGTGGGGGCACAGATACGCAGTATTTT	CASRQILAGGGGTDTQYF
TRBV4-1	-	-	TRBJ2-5	TGCGCCAGCAGCCCCCAGGACAGCCAAGAGACCCAGTACTTC	CASSPQDSQETQYF
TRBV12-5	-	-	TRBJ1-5	TGTGCTAGCGGCAGGCAGGGGCGCAATCAGCCCCAGCATTTT	CASGRQGRNQPQHF
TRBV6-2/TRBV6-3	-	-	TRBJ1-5	TGTGCCAGCAGCCAGGACAGCGCTAATCAGCCCCAGCATTTT	CASSQDSANQPQHF
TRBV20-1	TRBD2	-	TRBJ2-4	TGCAGTGCTAGGGGACTAGCGGGATGGAACATTCAGTACTTC	CSARGLAGWNIQYF
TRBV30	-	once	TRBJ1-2	TGTGCCTGGAGTGTACTTCCCAGCTATGGCTACACCTTC	CAWSVLPSYGYTF
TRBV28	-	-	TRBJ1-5	TGTGCCAGCAGTGCCCGGGGTGAGAATCAGCCCCAGCATTTT	CASSARGENQPQHF
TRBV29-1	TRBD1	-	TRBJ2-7	TGCAGCGTTGCAGGCTCGGACAGGGTTACCTACGAGCAGTACTTC	CSVAGSDRVTYEQYF
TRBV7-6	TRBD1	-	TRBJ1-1	TGTGCCAGCAGCTTAGACGATGACAGGGGAGCTTTCTTT	CASSLDDDRGAFF
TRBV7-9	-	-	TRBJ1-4	TGTGCCAGCAGCCATGGGCCCGGATCCTCGGAAAAACTGTTTTTT	CASSHGPGSSEKLFF
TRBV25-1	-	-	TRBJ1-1	TGTGCCAGCAGTGAGATTCCTGGGACTGAAGCTTTCTTT	CASSEIPGTEAFF
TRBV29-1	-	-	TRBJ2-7	TGCAGCGTTTTAAACAACTACGAGCAGTACTTC	CSVLNNYEQYF
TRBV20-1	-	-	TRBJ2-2	TGCAGTGCTCAGACACAGGAGGTGACCGGGGAGCTGTTTTTT	CSAQTQEVTGELFF
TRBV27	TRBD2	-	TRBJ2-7	TGTGCCAGCAGTTTAGGTCGCGGGGGGCCCTACGAGCAGTACTTC	CASSLGRGGPYEQYF
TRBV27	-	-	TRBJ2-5	TGTGCCAGCAGATATGGAGAGACCCAGTACTTC	CASRYGETQYF
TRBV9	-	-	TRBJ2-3	TGTGCCAGCAGCGGGAGGGTCTCTTCCACAGATACGCAGTATTTT	CASSGRVSSTDTQYF
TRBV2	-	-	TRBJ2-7	TGTGCCAGCTTGGAGACAGAAGTTTACGAGCAGTACTTC	CASLETEVYEQYF
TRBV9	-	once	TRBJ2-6	TGTGCCAGCAGCGTATCCACAGGGTCTGGGGCCAACGTCCTGACTTTC	CASSVSTGSGANVLTF
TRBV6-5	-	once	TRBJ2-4	TGTGCCGCACGAGGGGGGCCTAAGGCGGGAAACATTCAGTACTTC	CAARGGPKAGNIQYF
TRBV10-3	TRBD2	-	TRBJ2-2	TGTGCCATCAGCGGACTAGCGGGAGTCGTTGCCGGGGAGCTGTTTTTT	CAISGLAGVVAGELFF
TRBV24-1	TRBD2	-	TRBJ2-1	TGTGCCACCAGTGATTCCCTACATAGCGGGAGATCCTACAATGAGCAGTTCTTC	CATSDSLHSGRSYNEQFF
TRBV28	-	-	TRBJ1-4	TGTGCCAGCAACTACAGGGACGATGCAACTAATGAAAAACTGTTTTTT	CASNYRDDATNEKLFF
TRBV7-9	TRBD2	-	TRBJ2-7	TGTGCCAGCAGCCCCACTAGCGGGCTTATCTCCTACGAGCAGTACTTC	CASSPTSGLISYEQYF
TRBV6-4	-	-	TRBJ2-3	TGTGCCAGCAGTGACTCTAGGGGAACGAGCACAGATACGCAGTATTTT	CASSDSRGTSTDTQYF
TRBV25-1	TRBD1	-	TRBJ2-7	TGTGCCAGCAGTGAAGACAGGGACCCCTACGAGCAGTACTTC	CASSEDRDPYEQYF
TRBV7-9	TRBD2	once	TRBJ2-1	TGTGCCAGCAGCCAAGAGGGCACTAGAGCGGGAGTGTACAATGAGCAGTTCTTC	CASSQEGTRAGVYNEQFF
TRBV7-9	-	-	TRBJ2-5	TGTGCCAGCAGCTTACAGTGGGGGACCCAAGAGACCCAGTACTTC	CASSLQWGTQETQYF
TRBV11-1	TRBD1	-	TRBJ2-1	TGTGCCAGCAGCTTAGCGTATCCCGAAACCTCAGGGGGTAGTTATAATGAGCAGTTCTTC	CASSLAYPETSGGSYNEQFF
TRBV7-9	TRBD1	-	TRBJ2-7	TGTGCCAGCAGTTTCTCATCGGGGACAGTCCCCGTCGAGCAGTACTTC	CASSFSSGTVPVEQYF